The present entry profiles one TCR beta chain with its context. The sample originates from a study of blood T cell repertoires in COVID-19. Study at large: Samples came from the United States, Italy and Spain, spanning acute and convalescent COVID-19. T cells, B-cell-depleted T cells, or PBMCs provided the cDNA or gDNA that served as material.

In the authors' workflow: Reference gene primer amplification gave nucleated cell count estimates. The data were produced by immunoSEQ multiplex PCR, yet TCRdb's version contains in-frame clones alone and is incomplete. V, J and clone size reflect that table, while D and trimming were determined from the DNA. The repertoire holds 88,000 or so clones, with approximately 83% as singletons. Germline CDR1 is MNHEY and CDR2 is SVGAGI. The V and J ends lost 2 bases and 4 bases respectively, with 3 bases between them. CDR3 length: 12 amino acids. This sequence originates from a man between 60 and 75 years old with acute or convalescent COVID-19. Material for sequencing was peripheral blood. The J gene is TRBJ1-5, the V gene TRBV6-5; D remains ambiguous. The CDR3 is CASSYLNQPQHF. The CDR3, as DNA: TGTGCCAGCAGTTACCTTAATCAGCCCCAGCATTTT.